These 17 T cell receptor beta chains came from one sample sequenced in a study of monozygotic twins with inflammatory bowel disease. TCRdb reprocessed the 5' RACE reads and keeps a single row for each CDR3 protein, giving no DNA. Recorded here are over 150,000 distinct CDR3 sequences; the top ten clones represent 2.4%. Sequencing used blood. Receptors originate from a human donor with ulcerative colitis or Crohn's disease, or a healthy co-twin of an affected twin (not recorded which).

This chain's CDR3 is CSARPPAGVYEQYF. This chain connects TRBV20-1 to TRBJ2-7; TCRdb's D call of TRBD1 is untestable without DNA. CDR1 and CDR2 (germline): DFQATT, SNEGSKA (reference sequence). This CDR3 spans 14 amino acids.

The chain couples TRBV5-1 to TRBJ2-1; checking the TCRdb D call of TRBD1 is not possible without DNA. Germline CDR1 is SGHRS and CDR2 is YFSETQ. This CDR3 is built from 16 residues. CDR3 in amino acids: CASSLEARSSYNEQFF. Full variable domain (missing parts from reference TRBV5-1 and TRBJ2-1): KAGVTQTPRYLIKTRGQQVTLSCSPISGHRSVSWYQQTPGQGLQFLFEYFSETQRNKGNFPGRFSGRQFSNSRSEMNVSTLELGDSALYLCASSLEARSSYNEQFFGPGTRLTVL.

The V call is TRBV4-3, the J call TRBJ1-4; TCRdb indicates TRBD1, and absent DNA this call remains unverified. The CDR3 consists of 19 residues. CDR1 is LGHNA and CDR2 is YSLEER in the germline V gene. The CDR3 spells CASSQDILGPGVSNEKLFF.

V usage is TRBV5-1 and J usage is TRBJ2-7; without DNA, the TCRdb call of TRBD1 cannot be checked. Per the germline V gene, CDR1 is SGHRS and CDR2 is YFSETQ. This CDR3 region has 17 residues. This chain's CDR3 is CASSLDIILDNPYEQYF.

The J gene is TRBJ2-3, the V gene TRBV7-2. Germline loops: CDR1 SGHTA, CDR2 FQGNSA. The CDR3 contains 13 residues. The CDR3 sequence: CASSLALEDTQYF.

The rearrangement links TRBV19 to TRBJ1-1. This CDR3 is 15 amino acids long. Looked up from germline, CDR1 is LNHDA and CDR2 is SQIVND (reference sequence). The CDR3 sequence is CASSITLEGYGEAFF.

The rearrangement links TRBV18 to TRBJ2-3; without DNA, the TCRdb call of TRBD1 cannot be checked. Germline CDR1 reads KGHSH; CDR2 reads LQKENI. The CDR3 spans 17 residues. CDR3 loop: CASSRARSAGGTDTQYF.

The chain recombines TRBV7-9 with TRBJ1-4; TCRdb proposes TRBD1, but this gene call is untestable without DNA. The CDR3 contains 13 residues. Germline V gene sequence: CDR1 SEHNR, CDR2 FQNEAQ (reference sequence). The CDR3 is CASRRQANEKLFF.

This chain connects TRBV7-9 to TRBJ1-1. Germline V gene lookup returns CDR1 SEHNR and CDR2 FQNEAQ (reference sequence). This CDR3 is 12 amino acids long. The CDR3 reads CASSRRNTEAFF.

The CDR3 protein is CASRETGPSEQYF. The chain joins TRBV6-5 to TRBJ2-7; the D call of TRBD2 rests on TCRdb alone, since no DNA is present to check it. Per the germline V gene, CDR1 is MNHEY and CDR2 is SVGAGI. There are 13 residues in the CDR3.

The V call is TRBV10-3, the J call TRBJ2-7; the TRBD2 assignment by TCRdb is unverifiable without DNA. CDR3 length: 16 residues. CDR1 is ENHRY, CDR2 SYGVKD, per germline. Here the CDR3 reads CAISGKPGTSGNEQYF.

The rearrangement links TRBV20-1 to TRBJ2-7. Germline V gives CDR1 DFQATT, CDR2 SNEGSKA (reference sequence). The CDR3 runs 16 residues. CDR3 amino acids: CSARGIRTLTVAEQYF.

This chain uses TRBV4-1 with TRBJ1-1; TCRdb indicates TRBD1, and absent DNA this call remains unverified. CDR1 MGHRA and CDR2 YSYEKL come from the germline V gene. CDR3 length: 14 amino acids. CDR3 in amino acids: CASSQDYRDTEAFF.

The gene calls are TRBV7-9 and TRBJ2-5; TCRdb's D gene call, TRBD1, goes unchecked for lack of DNA. The CDR3 length is 15 residues. The V gene's germline CDR1 is SEHNR and CDR2 FQNEAQ (reference sequence). The CDR3 spells CASSFTQTGTETQYF.

This rearrangement joins TRBV2 to TRBJ1-3. Germline V gene sequence: CDR1 SNHLY, CDR2 FYNNEI. The CDR3 is 15 residues long. The CDR3 loop is CASRETVSSGNTIYF.

V is TRBV12-3 or TRBV12-4 and J is TRBJ2-7; checking the TCRdb D call of TRBD1 is not possible without DNA. The CDR3 is made up of 13 amino acids. CDR3 in amino acids: CASRNSGRYEQYF.

The rearrangement links TRBV12-3 or TRBV12-4 to TRBJ2-3; TCRdb proposes TRBD2, but this gene call is untestable without DNA. The CDR3 contains 15 residues. CDR3 amino acids: CASGLAGGITDTQYF.